This TCR beta chain derives from a study of T-cell memory formation after mild COVID-19. Study-level background: TCR clusters were mostly confined to one donor each.

The CDR3 has 15 residues. Germline lookup yields CDR1 SSHAT and CDR2 FNYEAQ (reference sequence). This clonotype was observed a few times. Relative to the germline gene, one junction end is altered; a read error may explain this. Each CDR3 protein is one row after TCRdb ran MiXCR on the 5' RACE reads. The sample has 70,000 to 100,000 distinct CDR3 sequences, around 13% seen once. The receptor comes from an adult woman who had mild COVID-19 (a few samples of this study predate the infection). Cell type and time point are not known. Sequencing was performed on PBMCs or a T cell subset sorted from them (not recorded which). The chain is built from TRBV7-7 and TRBJ2-1; 7 positions agree with TRBD2. In nucleotides, the CDR3 is TGTGCTAGCAGCTTAGAGCTAGCGGCATCCAATGAGCAGTTCTTC. Amino acid sequence: CASSLELAASNEQFF.